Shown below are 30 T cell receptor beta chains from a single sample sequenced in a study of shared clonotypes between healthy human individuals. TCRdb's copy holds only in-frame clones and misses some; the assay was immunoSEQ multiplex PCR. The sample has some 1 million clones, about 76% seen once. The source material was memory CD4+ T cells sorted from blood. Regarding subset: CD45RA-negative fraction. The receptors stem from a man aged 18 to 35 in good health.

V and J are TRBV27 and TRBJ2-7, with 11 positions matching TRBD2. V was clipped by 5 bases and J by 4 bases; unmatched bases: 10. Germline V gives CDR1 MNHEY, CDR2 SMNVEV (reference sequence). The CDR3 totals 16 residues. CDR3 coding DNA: TGTGCCAGCAGTCCAGGAGGAGCTAGCGGGGGGTACGAGCAGTACTTC. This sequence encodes CASSPGGASGGYEQYF.

CDR3 amino acids: CASSSSSGRFNEQYF. The CDR3 DNA is TGCGCCAGCAGTTCGTCTAGCGGGAGATTCAACGAGCAGTACTTC. V and J are TRBV5-1 and TRBJ2-7; 10 nucleotides line up with TRBD2. The CDR3 sequence is 15 residues long. V trimming: 5 bases; J trimming: 5 bases; junction bases outside the gene matches: 10. CDR1 is SGHRS, CDR2 YFSETQ, per germline. Complete variable domain (other parts from reference TRBV5-1 and TRBJ2-7): KAGVTQTPRYLIKTRGQQVTLSCSPISGHRSVSWYQQTPGQGLQFLFEYFSETQRNKGNFPGRFSGRQFSNSRSEMNVSTLELGDSALYLCASSSSSGRFNEQYFGPGTRLTVT.

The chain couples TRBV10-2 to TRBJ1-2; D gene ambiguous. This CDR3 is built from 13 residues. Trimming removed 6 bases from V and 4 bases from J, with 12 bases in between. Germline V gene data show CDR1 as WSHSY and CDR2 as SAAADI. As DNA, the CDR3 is TGCGCCAGCAGCCCCCTGGGCTCCTATGGCTACACCTTC. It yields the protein CASSPLGSYGYTF.

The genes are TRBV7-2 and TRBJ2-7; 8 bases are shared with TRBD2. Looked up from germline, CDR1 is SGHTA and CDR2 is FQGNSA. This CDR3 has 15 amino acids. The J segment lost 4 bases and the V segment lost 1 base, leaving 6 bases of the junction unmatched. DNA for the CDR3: TGTGCCAGCAGCTTAGATCGCGGGGGGCTGTACGAGCAGTACTTC. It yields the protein CASSLDRGGLYEQYF.

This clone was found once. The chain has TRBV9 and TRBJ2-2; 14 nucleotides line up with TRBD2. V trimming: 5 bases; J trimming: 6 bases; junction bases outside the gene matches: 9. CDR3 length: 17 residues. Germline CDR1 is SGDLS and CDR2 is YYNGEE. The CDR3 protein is CASSELGTSGGSGELFF. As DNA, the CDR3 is TGTGCCAGCAGTGAATTAGGGACTAGCGGGGGATCCGGGGAGCTGTTTTTT.

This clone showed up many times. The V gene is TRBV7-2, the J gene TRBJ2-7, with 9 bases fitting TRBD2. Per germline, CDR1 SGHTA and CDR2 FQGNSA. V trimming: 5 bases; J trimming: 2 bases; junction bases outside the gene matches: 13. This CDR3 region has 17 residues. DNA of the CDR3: TGTGCCAGCAGCCCCGTGGGTGGAGAGCGGGAGGCCTACGAGCAGTACTTC. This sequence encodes CASSPVGGEREAYEQYF.

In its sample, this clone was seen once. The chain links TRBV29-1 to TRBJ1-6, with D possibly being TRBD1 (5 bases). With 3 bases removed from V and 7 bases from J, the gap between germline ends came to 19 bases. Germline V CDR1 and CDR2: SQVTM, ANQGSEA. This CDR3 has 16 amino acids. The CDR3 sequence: CSVEMVRGGTNSPLHF. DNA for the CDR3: TGCAGCGTTGAGATGGTACGGGGCGGAACAAATTCACCCCTCCACTTT. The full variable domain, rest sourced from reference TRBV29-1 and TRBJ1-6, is SAVISQKPSRDICQRGTSLTIQCQVDSQVTMMFWYRQQPGQSLTLIATANQGSEATYESGFVIDKFPISRPNLTFSTLTVSNMSPEDSSIYLCSVEMVRGGTNSPLHFGNGTRLTVT.

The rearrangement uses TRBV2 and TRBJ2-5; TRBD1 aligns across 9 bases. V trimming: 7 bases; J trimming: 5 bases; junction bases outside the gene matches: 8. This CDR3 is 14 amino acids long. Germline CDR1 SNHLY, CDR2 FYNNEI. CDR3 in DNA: TGTGCCAGCATGGTACAGGGGGCTGGGGAGACCCAGTACTTC. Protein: CASMVQGAGETQYF.

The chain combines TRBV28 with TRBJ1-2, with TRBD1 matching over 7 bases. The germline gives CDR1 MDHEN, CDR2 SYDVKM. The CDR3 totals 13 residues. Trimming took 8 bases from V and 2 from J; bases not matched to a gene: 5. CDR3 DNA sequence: TGTGCCAGCGGCAGGGGGGGAAACTATGGCTACACCTTC. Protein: CASGRGGNYGYTF.

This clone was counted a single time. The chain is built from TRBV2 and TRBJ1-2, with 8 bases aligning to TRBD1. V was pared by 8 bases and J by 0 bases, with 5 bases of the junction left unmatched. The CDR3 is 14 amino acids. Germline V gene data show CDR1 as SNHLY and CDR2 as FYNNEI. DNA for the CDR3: TGTGCCAGCCGAGCGGACAGGGCTAACTATGGCTACACCTTC. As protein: CASRADRANYGYTF.

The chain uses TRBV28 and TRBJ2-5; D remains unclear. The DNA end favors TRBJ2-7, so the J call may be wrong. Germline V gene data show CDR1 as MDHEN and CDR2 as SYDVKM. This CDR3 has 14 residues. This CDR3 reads CASFTRLSSYEQYF. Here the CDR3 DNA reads TGTGCCAGCTTTACAAGGCTAAGCTCCTACGAGCAGTACTTC.

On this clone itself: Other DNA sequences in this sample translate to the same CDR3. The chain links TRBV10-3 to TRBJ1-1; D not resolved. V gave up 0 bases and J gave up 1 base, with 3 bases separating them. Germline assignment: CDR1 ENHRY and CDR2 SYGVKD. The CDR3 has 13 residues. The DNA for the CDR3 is TGTGCCATCAGTGAGTCACAGAACACTGAAGCTTTCTTT. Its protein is CAISESQNTEAFF.

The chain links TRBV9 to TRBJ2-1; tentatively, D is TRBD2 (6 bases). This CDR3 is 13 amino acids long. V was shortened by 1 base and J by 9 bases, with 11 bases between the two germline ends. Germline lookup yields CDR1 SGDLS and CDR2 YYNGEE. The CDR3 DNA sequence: TGTGCCAGCAGCGTAATTGTGGGAGGTGAGCAGTTCTTC. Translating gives CASSVIVGGEQFF.

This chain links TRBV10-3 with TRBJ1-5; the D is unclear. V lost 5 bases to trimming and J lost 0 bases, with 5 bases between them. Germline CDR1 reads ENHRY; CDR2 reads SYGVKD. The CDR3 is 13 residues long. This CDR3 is CAISQASNQPQHF. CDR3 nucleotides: TGTGCCATCAGTCAGGCTAGCAATCAGCCCCAGCATTTT.

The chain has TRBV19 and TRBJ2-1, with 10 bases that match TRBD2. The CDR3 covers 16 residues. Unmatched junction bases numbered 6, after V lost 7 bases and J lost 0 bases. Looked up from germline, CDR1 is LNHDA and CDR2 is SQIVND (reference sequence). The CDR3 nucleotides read TGTGCCAGTAAGAAAAAGCGGGAGGGCTCCTACAATGAGCAGTTCTTC. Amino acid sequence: CASKKKREGSYNEQFF.

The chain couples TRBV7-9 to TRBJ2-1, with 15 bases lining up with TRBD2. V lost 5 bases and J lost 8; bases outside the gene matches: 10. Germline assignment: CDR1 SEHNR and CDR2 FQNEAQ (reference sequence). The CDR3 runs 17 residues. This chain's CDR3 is CASSRPGTSGGSDEQFF. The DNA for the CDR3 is TGTGCCAGCAGCCGCCCAGGGACTAGCGGGGGGTCGGATGAGCAGTTCTTC.

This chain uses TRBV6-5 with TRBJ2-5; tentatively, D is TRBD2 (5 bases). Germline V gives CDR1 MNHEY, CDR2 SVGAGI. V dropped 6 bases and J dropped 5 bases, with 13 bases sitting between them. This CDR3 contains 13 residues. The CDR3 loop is CASSRDYRETQYF. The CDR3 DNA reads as TGTGCCAGCAGCCGAGACTATAGGGAGACCCAGTACTTC.

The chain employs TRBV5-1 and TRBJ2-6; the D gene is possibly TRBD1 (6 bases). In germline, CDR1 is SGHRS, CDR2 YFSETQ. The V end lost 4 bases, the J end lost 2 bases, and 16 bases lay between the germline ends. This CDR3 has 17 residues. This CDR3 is CASSTDNYRAGANVLTF. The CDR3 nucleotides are TGCGCCAGCAGCACCGATAACTACAGGGCTGGGGCCAACGTCCTGACTTTC.

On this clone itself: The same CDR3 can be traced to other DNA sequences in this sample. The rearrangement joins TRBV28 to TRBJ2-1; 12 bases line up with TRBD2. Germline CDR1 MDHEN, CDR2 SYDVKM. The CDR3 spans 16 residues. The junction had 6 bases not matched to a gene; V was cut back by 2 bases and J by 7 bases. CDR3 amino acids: CASSLLAGGPRNEQFF. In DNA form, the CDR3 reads TGTGCCAGCAGTTTACTAGCGGGGGGGCCACGGAATGAGCAGTTCTTC. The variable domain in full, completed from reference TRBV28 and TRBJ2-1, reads DVKVTQSSRYLVKRTGEKVFLECVQDMDHENMFWYRQDPGLGLRLIYFSYDVKMKEKGDIPEGYSVSREKKERFSLILESASTNQTSMYLCASSLLAGGPRNEQFFGPGTRLTVL.

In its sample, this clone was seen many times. The CDR3 spells CASSHPTGLAVTQYF. For the CDR3, the DNA is TGTGCCAGCAGTCATCCAACTGGCCTAGCAGTGACCCAGTACTTC. The V and J genes are TRBV6-5 and TRBJ2-5, with D maybe TRBD2 (5 bases). Between the trimmed V and J ends, which lost 5 bases and 7 bases, there was a span of 20 bases. This CDR3 contains 15 residues. The germline V gene has CDR1 MNHEY and CDR2 SVGAGI.

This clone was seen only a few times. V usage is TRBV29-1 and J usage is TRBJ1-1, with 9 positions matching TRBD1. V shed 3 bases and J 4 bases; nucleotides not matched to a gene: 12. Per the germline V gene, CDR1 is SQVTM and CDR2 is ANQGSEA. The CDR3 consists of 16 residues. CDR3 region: CSVDLRPGQGSTEAFF. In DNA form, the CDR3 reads TGCAGCGTTGATCTAAGGCCGGGACAGGGTTCCACTGAAGCTTTCTTT.

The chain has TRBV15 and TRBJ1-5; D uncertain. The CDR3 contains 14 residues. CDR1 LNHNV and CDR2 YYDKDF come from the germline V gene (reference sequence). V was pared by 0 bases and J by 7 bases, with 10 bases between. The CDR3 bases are TGTGCCACCAGCAGAGATCTGAGTGAACAGCCCCAGCATTTT. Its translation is CATSRDLSEQPQHF.

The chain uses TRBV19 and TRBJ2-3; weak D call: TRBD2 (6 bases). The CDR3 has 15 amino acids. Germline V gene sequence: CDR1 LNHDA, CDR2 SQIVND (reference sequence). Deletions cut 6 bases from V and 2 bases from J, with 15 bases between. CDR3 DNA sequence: TGTGCCAGTAGGAGGGACTCCGGCTTCACAGATACGCAGTATTTT. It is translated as CASRRDSGFTDTQYF.

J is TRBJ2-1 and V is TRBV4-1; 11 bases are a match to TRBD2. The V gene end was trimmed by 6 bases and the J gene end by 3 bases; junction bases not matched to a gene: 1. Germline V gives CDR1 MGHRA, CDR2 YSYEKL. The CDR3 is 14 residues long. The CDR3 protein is CASRGTSGYNEQFF. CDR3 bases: TGCGCCAGCAGGGGGACTAGCGGCTACAATGAGCAGTTCTTC.

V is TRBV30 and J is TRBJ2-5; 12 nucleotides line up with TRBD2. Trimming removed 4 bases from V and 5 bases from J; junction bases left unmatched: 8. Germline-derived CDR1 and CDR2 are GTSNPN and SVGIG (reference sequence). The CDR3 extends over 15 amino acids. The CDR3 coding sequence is TGTGCCTGGAAGGGGCTAGCGGGAGGGCCCGAGACCCAGTACTTC. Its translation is CAWKGLAGGPETQYF.

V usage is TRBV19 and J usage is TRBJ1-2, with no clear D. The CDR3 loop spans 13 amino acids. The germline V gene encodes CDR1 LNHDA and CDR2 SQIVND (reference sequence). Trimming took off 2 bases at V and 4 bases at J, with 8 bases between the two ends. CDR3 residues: CASSISTVYGYTF. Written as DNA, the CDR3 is TGTGCCAGTAGTATATCTACGGTCTATGGCTACACCTTC.

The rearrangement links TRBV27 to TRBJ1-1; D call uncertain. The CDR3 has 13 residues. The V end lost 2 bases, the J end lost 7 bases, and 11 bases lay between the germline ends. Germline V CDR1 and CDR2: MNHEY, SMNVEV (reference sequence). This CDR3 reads CASSLLGRGEAFF. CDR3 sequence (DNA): TGTGCCAGCAGTTTACTAGGGAGAGGTGAAGCTTTCTTT.

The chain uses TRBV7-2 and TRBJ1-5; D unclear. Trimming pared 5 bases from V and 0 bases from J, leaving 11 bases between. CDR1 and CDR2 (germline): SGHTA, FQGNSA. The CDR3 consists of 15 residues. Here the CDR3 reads CASSPRTASNQPQHF. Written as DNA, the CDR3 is TGTGCCAGCAGCCCCCGGACGGCTAGCAATCAGCCCCAGCATTTT.

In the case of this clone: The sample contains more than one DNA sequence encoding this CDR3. CDR3 sequence reads: CASSRDSTDTQYF. The CDR3 DNA is TGTGCCAGCTCACGGGACAGCACAGATACGCAGTATTTT. The chain recombines TRBV18 with TRBJ2-3, with D possibly called TRBD1 or TRBD2 (5 bases each). The CDR3 spans 13 residues. V lost 4 bases, J lost 0 bases, and 5 bases lay in between. Germline values: CDR1 KGHSH, CDR2 LQKENI.

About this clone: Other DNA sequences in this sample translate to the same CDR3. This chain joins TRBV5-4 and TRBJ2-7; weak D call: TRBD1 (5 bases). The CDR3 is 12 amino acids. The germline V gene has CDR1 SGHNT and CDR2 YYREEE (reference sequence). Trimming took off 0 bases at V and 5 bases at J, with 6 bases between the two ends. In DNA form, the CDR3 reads TGTGCCAGCAGCTTGGACAGGAACGAGCAGTACTTC. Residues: CASSLDRNEQYF. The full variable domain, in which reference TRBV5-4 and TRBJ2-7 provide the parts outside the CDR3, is ETGVTQSPTHLIKTRGQQVTLRCSSQSGHNTVSWYQQALGQGPQFIFQYYREEENGRGNFPPRFSGLQFPNYSSELNVNALELDDSALYLCASSLDRNEQYFGPGTRLTVT.